Each of the 8 T cell receptor beta chains below was sequenced from the same sample in a study of tumor and adjacent non-tumor tissue in lung cancer. No cell sorting was done before RNA was extracted from the tissue. TCRbeta libraries were built with three rounds of nested PCR, modified from ARM-PCR. TCRdb reanalysed the multiplex PCR reads using MiXCR and keeps one entry per CDR3 protein. In the table there are tens of thousands of distinct CDR3 sequences, approximately 68% of which are singletons. The specimen sequenced was lung tumor tissue. These receptors were obtained from a woman in her 70s with non-small cell lung cancer.

This rearrangement joins TRBV6-1 to TRBJ2-2; D is perhaps TRBD2 (5 bases). Germline-derived CDR1 and CDR2 are MNHNS and SASEGT. V shed 7 bases and J shed 4 bases, with 25 bases lying between them. The CDR3 runs to 18 residues. The DNA for the CDR3 is TGTGCCAGCAATGTGGATAGCGTGATTCAGACCGGCACCGGGGAGCTGTTTTTT. Its protein product is CASNVDSVIQTGTGELFF.

The chain has TRBV28 and TRBJ2-6; a possible D gene is TRBD1 (6 bases). V was pared by 9 bases and J by 15 bases, with 30 bases between. Germline assignment: CDR1 MDHEN and CDR2 SYDVKM. The CDR3 spans 16 residues. In nucleotides, the CDR3 is TGTGCCAGTACTCCGGGACACTTCTCTGGGGCCAACCCCCTGACTTTC. It specifies CASTPGHFSGANPLTF. Looking up the rest from reference TRBV28 and TRBJ2-6 gives the full variable domain: DVKVTQSSRYLVKRTGEKVFLECVQDMDHENMFWYRQDPGLGLRLIYFSYDVKMKEKGDIPEGYSVSREKKERFSLILESASTNQTSMYLCASTPGHFSGANPLTFGAGSRLTVL.

Only a few counts were recorded for this clonotype. A much larger clone lies one base from this, so it may be a read error. V usage is TRBV20-1 and J usage is TRBJ1-1; TRBD1 matches at 8 bases. The germline CDR1 and CDR2 sequences are DFQATT and SNEGSKA (reference sequence). The CDR3 spans 16 residues. The chain's CDR3 is CSASSAPRTGKTEVFF. CDR3 sequence (DNA): TGCAGTGCTAGTTCGGCGCCACGGACAGGGAAGACTGAAGTTTTCTTT.

This clonotype was picked up a small number of times. This chain uses TRBV20-1 with TRBJ2-1; 10 nucleotides align to TRBD1. The CDR3 totals 14 residues. Looked up from germline, CDR1 is DFQATT and CDR2 is SNEGSKA (reference sequence). V was pared by 6 bases and J by 7 bases, with 9 bases of the junction left unmatched. In DNA, the CDR3 is TGCAGTGCGCCGGGACAGGGGAGAAGGAATGAGCAGTTCTTC. Translation: CSAPGQGRRNEQFF.

This clonotype was observed many times. The rearrangement joins TRBV10-1 to TRBJ2-3; 8 bases fit TRBD2. Germline V gene sequence: CDR1 WNHNN, CDR2 SYGVQD (reference sequence). J gave up 4 bases and V 0 bases, and 6 bases lay outside the gene matches. The CDR3 runs to 16 residues. The DNA for the CDR3 is TGCGCCAGCAGTGAGTCGAGTCCTAGCGGGCCAGATACGCAGTATTTT. As protein: CASSESSPSGPDTQYF.

The chain carries TRBV20-1 and TRBJ1-3; TRBD1 matches at 7 bases. The CDR3 runs 16 residues. Germline-derived CDR1 and CDR2 are DFQATT and SNEGSKA (reference sequence). The V and J ends lost 1 base and 1 base, in that order; junction bases with no gene match: 7. CDR3 sequence reads: CSARGKGQNSGNTIYF. The CDR3 bases are TGCAGTGCTAGAGGGAAGGGACAGAATTCTGGAAACACCATATATTTT.

Comments on this clonotype: This could be a read error, since a much larger clone is one nucleotide away. The chain recombines TRBV6-1 with TRBJ2-2; TRBD2 agrees at 10 bases. The CDR3 covers 18 residues. V dropped 7 bases and J dropped 1; count of bases not matched to a gene: 12. Looked up from germline, CDR1 is MNHNS and CDR2 is SASEGT. The chain's CDR3 is CASTLYPGTSENTGELFF. The CDR3 nucleotides are TGTGCCAGCACTCTATACCCCGGGACTAGCGAGAACACCGGGGAGCTGTTTTTT.

A note on this clonotype: Germline and junction disagree at one end, which may indicate a read error. The chain combines TRBV6-1 with TRBJ2-3; tentative D call: TRBD1 (5 bases). The germline gives CDR1 MNHNS, CDR2 SASEGT. CDR3 length: 14 amino acids. The CDR3 bases are TGTGCCAGCAGTGTAACAGGTATCACAGATATGCAGTATTTT. Translated, it gives CASSVTGITDMQYF.